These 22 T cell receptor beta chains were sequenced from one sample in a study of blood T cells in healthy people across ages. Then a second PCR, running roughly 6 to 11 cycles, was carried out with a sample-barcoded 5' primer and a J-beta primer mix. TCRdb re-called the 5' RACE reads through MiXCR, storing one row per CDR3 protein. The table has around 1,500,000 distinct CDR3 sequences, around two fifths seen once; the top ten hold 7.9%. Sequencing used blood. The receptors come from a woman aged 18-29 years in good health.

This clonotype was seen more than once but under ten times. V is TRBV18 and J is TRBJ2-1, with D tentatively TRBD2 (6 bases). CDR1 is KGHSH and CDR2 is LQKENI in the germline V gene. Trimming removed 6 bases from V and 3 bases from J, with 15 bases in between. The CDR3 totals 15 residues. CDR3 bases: TGTGCCAGCTCCCGAGGGGTAGCGGACTACAATGAGCAGTTCTTC. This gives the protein CASSRGVADYNEQFF.

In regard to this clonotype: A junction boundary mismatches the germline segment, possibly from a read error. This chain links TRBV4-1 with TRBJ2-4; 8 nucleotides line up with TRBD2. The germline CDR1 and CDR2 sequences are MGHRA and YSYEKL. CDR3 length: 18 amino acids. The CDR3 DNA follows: TGCGCCAGCAGCCAAGCCCAGGTGGCCGGACTAGCCAAAAACATTCAGCACTTC. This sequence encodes CASSQAQVAGLAKNIQHF.

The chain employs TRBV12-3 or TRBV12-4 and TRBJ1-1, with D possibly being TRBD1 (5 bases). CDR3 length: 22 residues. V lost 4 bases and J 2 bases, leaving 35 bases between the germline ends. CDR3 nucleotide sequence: TGTGCCAGCAGTTCGTTTATAACCGGGACTCTCGCTTTGTCCGGTGGTAACACTGAAGCTTTCTTT. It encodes CASSSFITGTLALSGGNTEAFF.

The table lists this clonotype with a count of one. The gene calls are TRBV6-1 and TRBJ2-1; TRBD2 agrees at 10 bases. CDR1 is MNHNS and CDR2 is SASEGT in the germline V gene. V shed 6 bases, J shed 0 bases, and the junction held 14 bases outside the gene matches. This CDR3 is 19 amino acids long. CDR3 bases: TGTGCCAGCAGCTTCGGTGGTAGCGGGAGGATGGTCTCCTACAATGAGCAGTTCTTC. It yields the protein CASSFGGSGRMVSYNEQFF.

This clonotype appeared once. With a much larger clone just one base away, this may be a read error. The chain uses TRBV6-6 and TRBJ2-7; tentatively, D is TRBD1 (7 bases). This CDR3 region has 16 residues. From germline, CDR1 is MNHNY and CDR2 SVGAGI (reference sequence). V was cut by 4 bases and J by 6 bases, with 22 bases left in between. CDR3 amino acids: CASSSRGTEGAGEQYF. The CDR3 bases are TGTGCCAGCAGTTCCCGGGGGACAGAGGGCGCGGGCGAGCAGTACTTC.

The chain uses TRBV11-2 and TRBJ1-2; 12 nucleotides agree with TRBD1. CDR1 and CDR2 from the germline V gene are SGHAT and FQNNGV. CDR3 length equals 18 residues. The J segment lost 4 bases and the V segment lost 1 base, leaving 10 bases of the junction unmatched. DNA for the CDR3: TGTGCCAGCAGCTTAGTTAAGACGGGACAGGGGGCGATCTATGGCTACACCTTC. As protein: CASSLVKTGQGAIYGYTF.

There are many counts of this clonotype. The CDR3 bases are TGTGCCATCAGTGGCGTAAGCGCAGATACGCAGTATTTT. Translated: CAISGVSADTQYF. The V call is TRBV10-3, the J call TRBJ2-3; D remains ambiguous. Germline V gene sequence: CDR1 ENHRY, CDR2 SYGVKD. Deletions cut 4 bases from V and 4 bases from J, with 9 bases between. The CDR3 runs to 13 residues.

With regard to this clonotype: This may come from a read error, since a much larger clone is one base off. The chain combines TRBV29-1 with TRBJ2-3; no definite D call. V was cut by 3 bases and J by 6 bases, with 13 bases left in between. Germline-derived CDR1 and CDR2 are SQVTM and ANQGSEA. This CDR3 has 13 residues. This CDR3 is CSVEGSARDTQYF. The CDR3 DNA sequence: TGCAGCGTTGAGGGATCCGCTCGGGATACGCAGTATTTT.

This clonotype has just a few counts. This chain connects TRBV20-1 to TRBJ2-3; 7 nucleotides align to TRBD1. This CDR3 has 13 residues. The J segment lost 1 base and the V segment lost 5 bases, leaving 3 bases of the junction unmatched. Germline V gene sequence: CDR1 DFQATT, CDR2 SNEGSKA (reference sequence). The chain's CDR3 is CSAYDRGTDTQYF. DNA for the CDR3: TGCAGTGCTTACGACAGGGGCACAGATACGCAGTATTTT.

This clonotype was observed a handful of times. Written as DNA, the CDR3 is TGCGCCAGCAGCTCCGGGGGGGGCGAGACCCAGTACTTC. Its protein is CASSSGGGETQYF. This chain uses TRBV5-1 with TRBJ2-5; TRBD2 agrees at 8 bases. Germline CDR1 and CDR2: SGHRS and YFSETQ. This CDR3 is built from 13 residues. The J segment lost 5 bases and the V segment lost 3 bases, leaving 3 bases of the junction unmatched.

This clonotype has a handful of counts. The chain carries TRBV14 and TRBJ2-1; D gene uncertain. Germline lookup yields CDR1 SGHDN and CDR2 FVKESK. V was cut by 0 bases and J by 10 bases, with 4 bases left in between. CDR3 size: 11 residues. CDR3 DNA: TGTGCCAGCAGCCAAGATTTAGAGCAGTTCTTC. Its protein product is CASSQDLEQFF.

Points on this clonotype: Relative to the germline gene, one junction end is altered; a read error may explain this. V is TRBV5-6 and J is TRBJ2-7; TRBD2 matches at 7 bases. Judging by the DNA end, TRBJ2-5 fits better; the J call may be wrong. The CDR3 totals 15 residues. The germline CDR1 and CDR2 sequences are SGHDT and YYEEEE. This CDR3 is CASSFSGPIQVTQYF. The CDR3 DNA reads TGTGCCAGCAGCTTTAGCGGGCCAATCCAAGTGACCCAGTACTTC.

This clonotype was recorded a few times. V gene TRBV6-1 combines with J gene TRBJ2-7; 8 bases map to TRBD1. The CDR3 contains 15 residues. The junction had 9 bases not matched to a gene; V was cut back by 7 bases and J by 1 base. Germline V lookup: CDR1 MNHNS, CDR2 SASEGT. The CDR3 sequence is CASIEAGGASYEQYF. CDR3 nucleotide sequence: TGTGCCAGCATCGAAGCAGGGGGCGCGTCCTACGAGCAGTACTTC.

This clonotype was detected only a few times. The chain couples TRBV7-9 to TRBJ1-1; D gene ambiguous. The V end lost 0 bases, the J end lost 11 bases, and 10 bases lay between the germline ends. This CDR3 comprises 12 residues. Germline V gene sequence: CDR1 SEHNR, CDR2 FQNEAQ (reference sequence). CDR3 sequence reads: CASSLAEVAAFF. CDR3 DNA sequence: TGTGCCAGCAGCTTAGCCGAAGTTGCGGCTTTCTTT.

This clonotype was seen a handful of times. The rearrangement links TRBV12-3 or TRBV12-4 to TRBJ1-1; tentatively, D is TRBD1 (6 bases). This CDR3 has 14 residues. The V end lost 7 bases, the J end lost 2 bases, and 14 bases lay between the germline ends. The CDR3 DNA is TGTGCCAGCAACTTAGGGGGTTTCAACACTGAAGCTTTCTTT. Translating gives CASNLGGFNTEAFF.

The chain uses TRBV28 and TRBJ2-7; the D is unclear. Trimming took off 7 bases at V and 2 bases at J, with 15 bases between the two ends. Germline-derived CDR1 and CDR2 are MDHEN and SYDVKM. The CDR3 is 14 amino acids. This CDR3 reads CASTSFSSAYEQYF. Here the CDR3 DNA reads TGTGCCAGCACTTCATTTTCTTCGGCCTACGAGCAGTACTTC.

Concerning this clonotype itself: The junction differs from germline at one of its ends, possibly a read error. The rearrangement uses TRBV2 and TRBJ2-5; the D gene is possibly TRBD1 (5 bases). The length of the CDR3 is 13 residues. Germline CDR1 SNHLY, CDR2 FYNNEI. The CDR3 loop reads CVSRVTNQETQYF. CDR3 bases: TGTGTCAGCAGGGTGACAAACCAAGAGACCCAGTACTTC.

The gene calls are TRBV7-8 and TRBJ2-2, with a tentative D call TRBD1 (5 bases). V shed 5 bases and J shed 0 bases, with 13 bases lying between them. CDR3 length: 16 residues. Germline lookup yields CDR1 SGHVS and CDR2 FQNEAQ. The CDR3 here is CASSPRTQANTGELFF. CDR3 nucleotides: TGTGCCAGCAGCCCAAGAACACAGGCGAACACCGGGGAGCTGTTTTTT.

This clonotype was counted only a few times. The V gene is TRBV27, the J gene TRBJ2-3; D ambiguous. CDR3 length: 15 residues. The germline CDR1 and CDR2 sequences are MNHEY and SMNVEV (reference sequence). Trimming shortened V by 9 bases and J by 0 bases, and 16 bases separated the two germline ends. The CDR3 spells CARTLPATSTDTQYF. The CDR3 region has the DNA TGTGCCAGAACACTACCCGCGACTAGCACAGATACGCAGTATTTT.

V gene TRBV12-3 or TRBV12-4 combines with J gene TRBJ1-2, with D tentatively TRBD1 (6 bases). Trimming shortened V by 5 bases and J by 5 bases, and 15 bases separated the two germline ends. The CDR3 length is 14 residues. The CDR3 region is CASSVGAGTYGYTF. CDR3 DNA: TGTGCCAGCAGTGTAGGGGCAGGGACATATGGCTACACCTTC.

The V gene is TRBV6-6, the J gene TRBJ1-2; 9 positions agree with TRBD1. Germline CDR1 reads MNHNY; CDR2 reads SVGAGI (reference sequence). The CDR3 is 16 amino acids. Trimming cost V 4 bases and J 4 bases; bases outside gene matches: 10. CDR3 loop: CASSSSTGGNLYGYTF. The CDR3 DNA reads TGTGCCAGCAGTTCGTCGACAGGGGGGAACCTCTATGGCTACACCTTC.

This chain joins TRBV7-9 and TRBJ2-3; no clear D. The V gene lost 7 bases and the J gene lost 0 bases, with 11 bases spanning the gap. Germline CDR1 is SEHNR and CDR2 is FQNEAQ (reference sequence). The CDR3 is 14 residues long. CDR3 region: CASTARWSTDTQYF. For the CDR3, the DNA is TGTGCCAGCACCGCTAGGTGGAGCACAGATACGCAGTATTTT.